This T cell receptor (beta chain) derives from a study of T-cell memory formation after mild COVID-19. About the research overall: Clustering of TCRs was largely donor specific.

The study, taken as a whole, reports: Confirmation of SARS-CoV-2 specificity was lacking for second-wave clones peaking day 37.

MiXCR, run by TCRdb on the 5' RACE reads, gives a single entry per CDR3 protein. Among some 350,000 distinct CDR3 sequences, more than 15% were seen once, and the ten largest hold about a fifth. On this clonotype itself: The target antigen is unknown.

This TCR derives from a man aged 18 to 30 who had mild COVID-19 (a few samples of this study predate the infection). Cell type and time point are not known. The source material was PBMCs or a T cell subset sorted from them (not recorded which).

CDR3 sequence reads: CASSGGRAGPNTGELFF. The CDR3, as DNA: TGTGCCAGCAGCGGAGGTCGCGCAGGGCCTAACACCGGGGAGCTGTTTTTT. The chain employs TRBV9 and TRBJ2-2; a weak D match, TRBD1 (5 bases). With 3 bases removed from V and 2 bases from J, the gap between germline ends came to 17 bases. The CDR3 totals 17 residues. The germline gives CDR1 SGDLS, CDR2 YYNGEE.